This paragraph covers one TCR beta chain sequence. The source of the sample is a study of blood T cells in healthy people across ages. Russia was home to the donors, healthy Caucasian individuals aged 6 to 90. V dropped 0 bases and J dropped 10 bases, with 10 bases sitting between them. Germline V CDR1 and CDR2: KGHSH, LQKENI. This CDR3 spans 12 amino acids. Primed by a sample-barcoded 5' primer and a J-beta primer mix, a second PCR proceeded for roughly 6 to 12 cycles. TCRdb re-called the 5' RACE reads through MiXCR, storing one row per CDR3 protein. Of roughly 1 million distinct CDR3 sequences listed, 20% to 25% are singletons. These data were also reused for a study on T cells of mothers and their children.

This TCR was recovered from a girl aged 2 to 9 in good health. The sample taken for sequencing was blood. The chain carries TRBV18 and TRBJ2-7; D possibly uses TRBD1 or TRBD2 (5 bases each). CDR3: CASSPPEGKQYF. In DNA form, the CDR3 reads TGTGCCAGCTCACCACCCGAGGGGAAACAGTACTTC.